Below are 8 T cell receptor beta chains sequenced from a single sample in a study of cytomegalovirus exposure and HLA in healthy donors. The PCR employed 60 Vbeta primers together with 13 Jbeta primers. Data came from immunoSEQ multiplex PCR; TCRdb stores just in-frame clones and leaves some out. The ten top clones account for less than 2%, within a sample of 130,000 or so clones. The sequenced sample consisted of PBMCs. These receptors all stem from a woman in her forties in good health and CMV-seronegative.

The V gene is TRBV10-1, the J gene TRBJ2-7; TRBD2 might be the D (6 bases). V was clipped by 6 bases and J by 3 bases, with 12 bases between them. This CDR3 comprises 13 residues. Germline CDR1 and CDR2: WNHNN and SYGVQD (reference sequence). DNA of the CDR3: TGCGCCAGCAGCCCGACTAGATGCTACGAGCAGTACGTC. Its protein is CASSPTRCYEQYV.

The CDR3 DNA reads as TGTGCCAGCAGCCAAGATGATCGCAGGGGGAATAAGCAGTACTTC. This encodes CASSQDDRRGNKQYF. The chain combines TRBV4-2 with TRBJ2-5; 7 bases align to TRBD1. Germline CDR1 is LGHNA and CDR2 is YNFKEQ. This CDR3 is 15 amino acids long. Trimming cost V 0 bases and J 11 bases; bases outside gene matches: 12.

The chain employs TRBV27 and TRBJ1-1, with 7 bases lining up with TRBD1. The V gene's germline CDR1 is MNHEY and CDR2 SMNVEV (reference sequence). The CDR3 length is 14 residues. The trim removed 4 bases at V and 1 base at J, leaving 3 bases unmatched. Here the CDR3 reads CASSYTGANTEAFF. In DNA, the CDR3 is TGTGCCAGCAGTTATACAGGGGCGAACACTGAAGCTTTCTTT.

The chain links TRBV9 to TRBJ1-4; 10 nucleotides line up with TRBD1. The CDR3 length is 17 residues. V was pared by 4 bases and J by 4 bases, with 10 bases of the junction left unmatched. Germline assignment: CDR1 SGDLS and CDR2 YYNGEE. CDR3 protein: CASSSGQGGAVNEKLFF. The CDR3 coding sequence is TGTGCCAGCAGCTCAGGACAGGGGGGAGCGGTTAATGAAAAACTGTTTTTT.

The CDR3 sequence is CASSLEGTGGGYTF. Here the CDR3 DNA reads TGTGCCAGCAGCTTAGAGGGGACAGGGGGTGGCTACACCTTC. The chain recombines TRBV7-2 with TRBJ1-2; 11 nucleotides agree with TRBD1. V was pared by 1 base and J by 7 bases, with 2 bases of the junction left unmatched. The length of the CDR3 is 14 residues. Germline V CDR1 and CDR2: SGHTA, FQGNSA.

The chain carries TRBV5-1 and TRBJ1-1; perhaps TRBD1 as D (5 bases). CDR3 length: 14 amino acids. Germline CDR1 and CDR2: SGHRS and YFSETQ. V was pared by 4 bases and J by 4 bases, with 14 bases between. The CDR3 bases are TGCGCCAGCAGCGAGGTGGGGGGAGGCACTGAAGCTTTCTTT. Its translation: CASSEVGGGTEAFF.

The chain links TRBV7-2 to TRBJ1-6; 9 bases agree with TRBD1. Germline V CDR1 and CDR2: SGHTA, FQGNSA. Trimming cost V 5 bases and J 12 bases; bases outside gene matches: 8. The CDR3 spans 14 residues. This CDR3 is CASSDRDRAEPLHF. CDR3 DNA sequence: TGTGCCAGCAGCGACAGGGACAGGGCTGAACCCCTCCACTTT.

The chain links TRBV19 to TRBJ1-5; D remains unclear. Germline V gene sequence: CDR1 LNHDA, CDR2 SQIVND (reference sequence). The CDR3 consists of 10 residues. Trimming took off 7 bases at V and 8 bases at J, with 6 bases between the two ends. This chain's CDR3 is CASTLEPQHF. CDR3 bases: TGTGCCAGTACCCTCGAGCCCCAGCATTTT.